Presented here are 28 T cell receptor beta chains from one specimen sequenced in a study of molecular identifiers for immune sequencing clone quantification. TCRdb called the PCR reads again in MiXCR, with one record for every CDR3 protein. This sample yields just over 95,000 distinct CDR3 sequences, of which less than 25% are seen a single time; roughly 1% belongs to the top ten. Sequenced input: naive CD8+ T cells from blood, with Jurkat cell RNA spiked in. The subset was: FACS-sorted CD8+CD4-CCR7+CD45RA+ naive T cells. These receptors were obtained from a human donor in good health. Some libraries in this study had Jurkat cell RNA spiked in.

Notes on this clonotype: It is likely a read error, because the conserved phenylalanine at the end of the CDR3 is missing. The chain couples TRBV12-3 or TRBV12-4 to TRBJ2-1; the D gene is possibly TRBD1 (6 bases). The CDR3 sequence is 14 residues long. Trimming pared 7 bases from V and 2 bases from J, leaving 12 bases between. The chain's CDR3 is CASNTDRAYNEQFL. CDR3 nucleotide sequence: TGTGCCAGCAACACGGACAGAGCCTACAATGAGCAGTTCCTC.

In this sample, this clonotype turned up many times. V usage is TRBV6-1 and J usage is TRBJ2-7, with D uncertain. CDR3 size: 11 residues. Trimming shortened V by 8 bases and J by 6 bases, and 11 bases separated the two germline ends. Looked up from germline, CDR1 is MNHNS and CDR2 is SASEGT. The CDR3 coding sequence is TGTGCCAGCGACGTGGTCCCCGAGCAGTACTTC. It is translated as CASDVVPEQYF.

The table lists this clonotype with many counts. The rearrangement joins TRBV27 to TRBJ2-3; 11 bases agree with TRBD2. The germline V gene has CDR1 MNHEY and CDR2 SMNVEV (reference sequence). The CDR3 totals 15 residues. The ends lost 5 bases at V and 6 bases at J; junction bases unmatched: 7. In DNA, the CDR3 is TGTGCCAGCAGTCCCACCCCTAGCGGGAGGGATACGCAGTATTTT. Translated: CASSPTPSGRDTQYF.

Regarding this clonotype: Being one base from a much bigger clone, this may be a read error. The CDR3 spells CASTGDVGELFF. The DNA of the CDR3 is TGTGCCAGCACCGGGGACGTCGGGGAGCTGTTTTTT. The chain has TRBV12-3 or TRBV12-4 and TRBJ2-2; possibly TRBD1 or TRBD2 for D (5 bases each). The CDR3 extends over 12 amino acids. V was shortened by 7 bases and J by 7 bases, with 10 bases between the two germline ends.

This clonotype was seen a few times. The chain joins TRBV19 to TRBJ2-1; possible D gene TRBD2, 6 bases. Germline loops: CDR1 LNHDA, CDR2 SQIVND (reference sequence). CDR3 length: 15 residues. The V gene lost 7 bases and the J gene lost 0 bases, with 13 bases spanning the gap. The CDR3 DNA sequence: TGTGCCAGTACAATTGGGGGGAGCTCCTACAATGAGCAGTTCTTC. Translating gives CASTIGGSSYNEQFF. Drawing the rest from reference TRBV19 and TRBJ2-1, the complete variable domain is DGGITQSPKYLFRKEGQNVTLSCEQNLNHDAMYWYRQDPGQGLRLIYYSQIVNDFQKGDIAEGYSVSREKKESFPLTVTSAQKNPTAFYLCASTIGGSSYNEQFFGPGTRLTVL.

About this clonotype itself: A much larger clone is a single base away; this may be a read error. Here the CDR3 omits its conserved ending phenylalanine or tryptophan, so a read error is the likely source. The chain combines TRBV7-9 with TRBJ2-1, with D possibly called TRBD1 or TRBD2 (6 bases each). CDR3 size: 17 residues. Germline-derived CDR1 and CDR2 are SEHNR and FQNEAQ (reference sequence). V was pared by 5 bases and J by 0 bases, with 17 bases between. The CDR3, as DNA: TGTGCCAGCAGCCTCATGGAGGGGGTCCTCTCCTACAATGAGCAGTTCCTC. Its protein product is CASSLMEGVLSYNEQFL.

This clonotype was seen repeatedly, ten times or more. The V call is TRBV6-2 or TRBV6-3, the J call TRBJ2-7, with 7 bases that match TRBD1. Germline CDR1 is MNHEY and CDR2 is SVGEGT. Germline trimming cut 7 bases from V and 0 bases from J; bases unmatched to any gene: 9. The CDR3 runs 15 residues. The CDR3 nucleotides read TGTGCCAGCACCTCGGGACAGCGACCCTCCTACGAGCAGTACTTC. It translates to CASTSGQRPSYEQYF.

In regard to this clonotype: The final CDR3 position lacks the conserved phenylalanine or tryptophan, pointing to a likely read error. The rearrangement links TRBV19 to TRBJ1-1, with 7 bases identical to TRBD1. V was pared by 5 bases and J by 4 bases, with 7 bases of the junction left unmatched. Germline CDR1 LNHDA, CDR2 SQIVND (reference sequence). The CDR3 is made up of 14 amino acids. The CDR3 region is CASSLQGLVTEAFY. The CDR3 DNA follows: TGTGCCAGTAGTTTACAGGGGTTGGTCACTGAAGCTTTCTAT.

This clonotype showed up many times. The chain links TRBV29-1 to TRBJ1-1; D not certain. Germline CDR1 and CDR2: SQVTM and ANQGSEA. The CDR3 extends over 12 amino acids. V was cut by 3 bases and J by 6 bases, with 11 bases left in between. DNA for the CDR3: TGCAGCGTTGAGGGCAACAAAGCTGAAGCTTTCTTT. Protein product: CSVEGNKAEAFF.

The CDR3 coding sequence is TGCGCCAGCAGAATACTAGCGGGACGGGACAATGAGCAGTTCTTC. Protein product: CASRILAGRDNEQFF. This chain links TRBV4-1 with TRBJ2-1; 10 bases map to TRBD2. This CDR3 region has 15 residues. Germline V gives CDR1 MGHRA, CDR2 YSYEKL. V trimming: 6 bases; J trimming: 5 bases; junction bases outside the gene matches: 7.

The V call is TRBV19, the J call TRBJ2-5; no definite D call. Germline-derived CDR1 and CDR2 are LNHDA and SQIVND (reference sequence). The length of the CDR3 is 13 residues. V lost 5 bases, J lost 0 bases, and 7 bases lay in between. The CDR3 nucleotides are TGTGCCAGTAGTCGGTTGTACCAAGAGACCCAGTACTTC. Translation gives CASSRLYQETQYF. The full variable domain, in which reference TRBV19 and TRBJ2-5 provide the parts outside the CDR3, is DGGITQSPKYLFRKEGQNVTLSCEQNLNHDAMYWYRQDPGQGLRLIYYSQIVNDFQKGDIAEGYSVSREKKESFPLTVTSAQKNPTAFYLCASSRLYQETQYFGPGTRLLVL.

On this clonotype: Being one base from a much bigger clone, this may be a read error. The J gene is TRBJ1-1, the V gene TRBV4-2; 8 nucleotides agree with TRBD1. CDR3 length equals 14 residues. Germline V gene sequence: CDR1 LGHNA, CDR2 YNFKEQ. CDR3 sequence: CASRQGTGDTEAFF. CDR3 DNA: TGTGCCAGCCGCCAAGGGACAGGCGACACTGAAGCTTTCTTT.

Many counts were recorded for this clonotype. This rearrangement joins TRBV6-2 or TRBV6-3 to TRBJ1-5; D remains unclear. V was pared by 6 bases and J by 5 bases, with 8 bases between. The CDR3 contains 12 residues. CDR1 is MNHEY, CDR2 SVGEGT, per germline. The CDR3 DNA follows: TGTGCCAGCAGCCCGCCGGATCAGCCCCAGCATTTT. This codes for CASSPPDQPQHF.

This clonotype has a count of ten or more. The J gene is TRBJ1-1, the V gene TRBV4-3; TRBD1 aligns across 7 bases. The ends lost 1 base at V and 5 bases at J; junction bases unmatched: 10. The CDR3 runs to 16 residues. CDR1 is LGHNA, CDR2 YSLEER, per germline. For the CDR3, the DNA is TGCGCCAGCAGCCAAGGAGCGGCCAGGGGGAGTACTGAAGCTTTCTTT. This gives the protein CASSQGAARGSTEAFF.

This clonotype occurred many times. The chain has TRBV10-3 and TRBJ2-3; weak D call: TRBD1 (6 bases). This CDR3 contains 16 residues. The germline V and J ends were trimmed by 0 bases and 4 bases, with 14 bases remaining between them. CDR1 and CDR2 (germline): ENHRY, SYGVKD. In DNA form, the CDR3 reads TGTGCCATCAGTGAGTCGAACAGGGTGGGCTCAGATACGCAGTATTTT. Translation: CAISESNRVGSDTQYF.

This clonotype occurred many times. V and J are TRBV15 and TRBJ2-4; 8 positions agree with TRBD1. CDR1 and CDR2 (germline): LNHNV, YYDKDF (reference sequence). CDR3 size: 19 residues. The junction had 14 bases not matched to a gene; V was cut back by 3 bases and J by 1 base. CDR3 residues: CATSSPQATGAAAKNIQYF. The CDR3, as DNA: TGTGCCACCAGCAGTCCACAAGCGACAGGGGCCGCCGCCAAAAACATTCAGTACTTC. The whole variable domain, remainder taken from reference TRBV15 and TRBJ2-4, is DAMVIQNPRYQVTQFGKPVTLSCSQTLNHNVMYWYQQKSSQAPKLLFHYYDKDFNNEADTPDNFQSRRPNTSFCFLDIRSPGLGDTAMYLCATSSPQATGAAAKNIQYFGAGTRLSVL.

V gene TRBV27 combines with J gene TRBJ1-2, with 8 bases that match TRBD1. The CDR3 consists of 16 residues. In germline, CDR1 is MNHEY, CDR2 SMNVEV (reference sequence). The V and J ends lost 4 bases and 6 bases, in that order; junction bases with no gene match: 13. The CDR3: CASSSLGETGEDGYTF. DNA for the CDR3: TGTGCCAGCAGTTCCCTGGGGGAGACAGGGGAGGATGGCTACACCTTC.

Comments on this clonotype: The conserved phenylalanine or tryptophan is not found at the CDR3 terminus, so this likely reflects a read error. V usage is TRBV15 and J usage is TRBJ1-2; tentative D call: TRBD1 (5 bases). Per germline, CDR1 LNHNV and CDR2 YYDKDF (reference sequence). The V gene lost 1 base and the J gene lost 7 bases, with 13 bases spanning the gap. The CDR3 sequence is 14 residues long. DNA for the CDR3: TGTGCCACCAGCAGAGGGGGGGACGCAAGTGGCTACACCCTC. The encoded protein is CATSRGGDASGYTL.

J is TRBJ2-1 and V is TRBV27; maybe TRBD1 (6 bases). CDR3 length: 15 amino acids. Germline V lookup: CDR1 MNHEY, CDR2 SMNVEV (reference sequence). V was clipped by 5 bases and J by 3 bases, with 14 bases between them. The DNA for the CDR3 is TGTGCCAGCAGTCCCACAGGGATCCTCTACAATGAGCAGTTCTTC. As protein: CASSPTGILYNEQFF.

In the case of this clonotype: This may come from a read error, since a much larger clone is one base off. This chain connects TRBV4-3 to TRBJ2-7, with a tentative D call TRBD1 (5 bases). Trimming took off 4 bases at V and 5 bases at J, with 12 bases between the two ends. The CDR3 totals 13 residues. The germline V gene encodes CDR1 LGHNA and CDR2 YSLEER. The CDR3 loop is CASSPYRPDEQYF. The CDR3 nucleotides read TGCGCCAGCAGCCCCTACAGGCCTGACGAGCAGTACTTC.

This clonotype was found many times. The chain carries TRBV7-9 and TRBJ2-3; no definite D call. Germline assignment: CDR1 SEHNR and CDR2 FQNEAQ (reference sequence). V dropped 5 bases and J dropped 7 bases, with 10 bases sitting between them. The CDR3 contains 12 residues. The CDR3 spells CASSDRENTQYF. CDR3 coding DNA: TGTGCCAGCAGCGATCGAGAGAATACGCAGTATTTT.

This clonotype was observed a handful of times. The chain recombines TRBV7-2 with TRBJ2-5, with a possible D match to TRBD1 (6 bases). Per germline, CDR1 SGHTA and CDR2 FQGNSA. The V end was cut by 3 bases, the J end by 3 bases, with 8 bases between. The CDR3 is 13 amino acids. CDR3 coding DNA: TGTGCCAGCAGCTTCTGGACAGAAGAGACCCAGTACTTC. Its protein is CASSFWTEETQYF.

About this clonotype: Just one base apart from a much larger clone, this may be a read error. The chain is built from TRBV5-6 and TRBJ1-5; the D gene is possibly TRBD1 (6 bases). V was cut by 0 bases and J by 5 bases, with 15 bases left in between. Germline CDR1 is SGHDT and CDR2 is YYEEEE. The CDR3 has 16 amino acids. The CDR3: CASSLEGGLADQPQHF. The CDR3 nucleotides read TGTGCCAGCAGCTTGGAAGGGGGGTTAGCGGATCAGCCCCAGCATTTT. Variable domain in full (rest from reference TRBV5-6 and TRBJ1-5): DAGVTQSPTHLIKTRGQQVTLRCSPKSGHDTVSWYQQALGQGPQFIFQYYEEEERQRGNFPDRFSGHQFPNYSSELNVNALLLGDSALYLCASSLEGGLADQPQHFGDGTRLSIL.

Many counts were recorded for this clonotype. The rearrangement joins TRBV4-2 to TRBJ2-2; weak D call: TRBD1 (7 bases). CDR1 and CDR2 (germline): LGHNA, YNFKEQ. The CDR3 is made up of 18 amino acids. V was clipped by 3 bases and J by 3 bases, with 20 bases between them. The CDR3 nucleotides read TGTGCCAGCAGCCAGGAAAAACAGGGGAGGAGTGACACCGGGGAGCTGTTTTTT. Encoded protein: CASSQEKQGRSDTGELFF.

This clonotype was picked up many times. The V call is TRBV30, the J call TRBJ1-1; D gene ambiguous. The CDR3 totals 14 residues. Trimming pared 3 bases from V and 8 bases from J, leaving 19 bases between. Germline V CDR1 and CDR2: GTSNPN, SVGIG (reference sequence). The CDR3 DNA sequence: TGTGCCTGGAGAACAGAAAGCACACACTGGGAAGCTTTCTTT. Translating gives CAWRTESTHWEAFF.

This clonotype occurred many times. The chain uses TRBV7-9 and TRBJ2-5, with TRBD2 matching over 9 bases. Losses at the gene ends were 5 bases for V and 4 bases for J; bases not matched to a gene: 8. This CDR3 contains 15 residues. Germline CDR1 is SEHNR and CDR2 is FQNEAQ (reference sequence). Here the CDR3 DNA reads TGTGCCAGCAGCGACTTGCTAGCGGGAAGAGAGACCCAGTACTTC. Translating gives CASSDLLAGRETQYF. Complete variable domain (other parts from reference TRBV7-9 and TRBJ2-5): DTGVSQNPRHKITKRGQNVTFRCDPISEHNRLYWYRQTLGQGPEFLTYFQNEAQLEKSRLLSDRFSAERPKGSFSTLEIQRTEQGDSAMYLCASSDLLAGRETQYFGPGTRLLVL.

This clonotype has ten or more counts. Germline and junction disagree at one end, which may indicate a read error. The rearrangement joins TRBV27 to TRBJ2-1; 7 nucleotides line up with TRBD1. Germline CDR1 is MNHEY and CDR2 is SMNVEV (reference sequence). This CDR3 contains 17 residues. The CDR3 nucleotides read TGTGCCAGCAGTCTATCGTGGGACAGCTTTTCCTACAATGAGCAGTTCTTC. Amino acid sequence: CASSLSWDSFSYNEQFF.

CDR3 loop: CASSVGRSYEQYF. The CDR3 coding sequence is TGTGCCAGCAGCGTCGGACGGTCCTACGAGCAGTACTTC. The chain employs TRBV27 and TRBJ2-7; unclear D gene. This CDR3 contains 13 residues. Germline V lookup: CDR1 MNHEY, CDR2 SMNVEV (reference sequence). The germline V and J ends were trimmed by 6 bases and 1 base, with 10 bases remaining between them.